The rows below give T cell receptor beta chains drawn from one sample of a study of STAT5B mutations in CD4+ large granular lymphocyte leukemia. The protocol was immunoSEQ multiplex PCR, while the TCRdb copy is restricted to in-frame clones and leaves out a portion. The data hold approximately 24,000 clones, with 60% to 85% observed a single time. The sequencing input was CD4+ T cells from blood buffy coats. The receptors originated from a human donor in good health. Each CDR3 is given with its conserved first and last residue. The order of the fields is clone size, J gene, V gene, D gene, CDR3 protein, CDR3 DNA. The D gene is left open where the match is weak. Not all rows give a size; the values are once, few, many and, for expanded clones, a class.

size: -; J: TRBJ1-1; V: TRBV2; D: -; CDR3: CASRWGNTEAFF; DNA: TGTGCCAGCAGGTGGGGGAACACTGAAGCTTTCTTT
size: few; J: TRBJ1-5; V: TRBV7-2; D: -; CDR3: CASSLVAVSPQHF; DNA: TGTGCCAGCAGCTTAGTCGCCGTTTCGCCCCAGCATTTT
size: -; J: TRBJ1-1; V: TRBV15; D: -; CDR3: CATSRDPGRLNTEAFF; DNA: TGTGCCACCAGCAGAGATCCGGGACGGCTGAACACTGAAGCTTTCTTT
size: -; J: TRBJ1-2; V: TRBV13; D: -; CDR3: CASSFGDVGPYGYTF; DNA: TGTGCCAGCAGCTTCGGGGACGTAGGACCCTATGGCTACACCTTC
size: once; J: TRBJ1-6; V: TRBV27; D: -; CDR3: CASLPGTPGPPLHF; DNA: TGTGCCAGCCTTCCTGGGACCCCGGGGCCACCCCTCCACTTT
size: few; J: TRBJ2-6; V: TRBV5-4; D: -; CDR3: CASSFAGTGANVLTF; DNA: TGTGCCAGCAGCTTCGCAGGGACTGGGGCCAACGTCCTGACTTTC
size: -; J: TRBJ1-2; V: TRBV5-6; D: TRBD1; CDR3: CASSRDRFYGYTF; DNA: TGTGCCAGCAGCCGGGACAGGTTTTATGGCTACACCTTC
size: -; J: TRBJ1-1; V: TRBV18; D: TRBD1; CDR3: CASSRSNQGADAYTEAFF; DNA: TGTGCCAGCTCACGAAGTAACCAGGGGGCGGATGCCTACACTGAAGCTTTCTTT
size: -; J: TRBJ2-3; V: TRBV2; D: -; CDR3: CASSDGGAGTDTQYF; DNA: TGTGCCAGCAGTGATGGGGGGGCTGGAACAGATACGCAGTATTTT
size: few; J: TRBJ1-2; V: TRBV10-3; D: -; CDR3: CAISDYGRYGYTF; DNA: TGTGCCATCAGTGACTACGGTCGGTATGGCTACACCTTC
size: -; J: TRBJ2-1; V: TRBV9; D: -; CDR3: CASSPMDGNYNEQFF; DNA: TGTGCCAGCAGCCCGATGGACGGGAATTACAATGAGCAGTTCTTC
size: -; J: TRBJ2-5; V: TRBV11-2; D: TRBD2; CDR3: CASSLTSLAGGGAPGDF; DNA: TGTGCCAGCAGCCTCACCTCTCTAGCTGGCGGGGGGGCCCCAGGGGACTTC
size: -; J: TRBJ2-3; V: TRBV4-3; D: TRBD2; CDR3: CASSLSGDRTDTQYF; DNA: TGCGCCAGCAGTCTTAGCGGGGATCGCACAGATACGCAGTATTTT
size: -; J: TRBJ2-7; V: TRBV7-9; D: -; CDR3: CASSSSSPSYEQYF; DNA: TGTGCCAGCAGCTCCTCTAGTCCCTCCTACGAGCAGTACTTC
size: -; J: TRBJ2-3; V: TRBV7-2; D: -; CDR3: CASSMRADTQYF; DNA: TGTGCCAGCAGTATGAGGGCAGATACGCAGTATTTT
size: few; J: TRBJ1-1; V: TRBV30; D: -; CDR3: CAWKRPNTEAFF; DNA: TGTGCCTGGAAAAGGCCAAACACTGAAGCTTTCTTT
size: -; J: TRBJ2-3; V: TRBV15; D: TRBD2; CDR3: CATSRDNRREREGGTDTQYF; DNA: TGTGCCACCAGCAGAGATAATAGGAGGGAGCGGGAGGGTGGCACAGATACGCAGTATTTT
size: -; J: TRBJ2-7; V: TRBV29-1; D: TRBD2; CDR3: CSVTELGTTMSGQYF; DNA: TGCAGCGTCACGGAACTGGGGACTACCATGTCCGGGCAGTACTTC
size: -; J: TRBJ1-3; V: TRBV28; D: -; CDR3: CASSRTSGNTIYF; DNA: TGTGCCAGCAGTAGGACAAGTGGAAACACCATATATTTT
size: -; J: TRBJ2-5; V: TRBV18; D: TRBD1; CDR3: CASSVRTGGRETQYF; DNA: TGTGCCAGCTCAGTGAGAACAGGGGGCAGAGAGACCCAGTACTTC
size: -; J: TRBJ1-1; V: TRBV7-2; D: TRBD1; CDR3: CASSFAGGNEAFF; DNA: TGTGCCAGCAGCTTTGCAGGGGGCAACGAAGCTTTCTTT
size: -; J: TRBJ2-3; V: TRBV5-1; D: TRBD2; CDR3: CASSSKLARTDTQYF; DNA: TGCGCCAGCAGCTCCAAACTAGCGCGGACAGATACGCAGTATTTT
size: -; J: TRBJ2-3; V: TRBV5-1; D: TRBD2; CDR3: CASSSGTSGGAVDTQYF; DNA: TGCGCCAGCAGCTCGGGAACTAGCGGGGGGGCGGTAGATACGCAGTATTTT
size: -; J: TRBJ2-1; V: TRBV5-4; D: -; CDR3: CASSLAQGYEQFF; DNA: TGTGCCAGCAGCTTGGCCCAGGGCTATGAGCAGTTCTTC
size: -; J: TRBJ2-1; V: TRBV11-2; D: -; CDR3: CASSLGDGAYNEQFF; DNA: TGTGCCAGCAGCTTAGGTGACGGGGCTTACAATGAGCAGTTCTTC
size: once; J: TRBJ2-1; V: TRBV19; D: TRBD1; CDR3: CASSTNRGLALNEQFF; DNA: TGTGCCAGTAGTACCAACAGGGGGCTCGCTCTCAATGAGCAGTTCTTC
size: -; J: TRBJ1-1; V: TRBV29-1; D: -; CDR3: CSGKGQLNTEAFF; DNA: TGCAGCGGTAAGGGTCAGTTGAACACTGAAGCTTTCTTT
size: -; J: TRBJ1-3; V: TRBV5-1; D: -; CDR3: CASSLDVGRGGNTIYF; DNA: TGCGCCAGCAGCTTGGATGTCGGGCGGGGTGGAAACACCATATATTTT
size: -; J: TRBJ1-5; V: TRBV18; D: -; CDR3: CASSQGQYNQPQHF; DNA: TGTGCCAGCTCACAGGGACAATACAATCAGCCCCAGCATTTT
size: -; J: TRBJ2-1; V: TRBV7-6; D: TRBD1; CDR3: CASSLGQGDNEQFF; DNA: TGTGCCAGCAGCTTGGGACAGGGGGACAATGAGCAGTTCTTC
size: -; J: TRBJ2-1; V: TRBV30; D: -; CDR3: CACLTAANEQFF; DNA: TGTGCCTGTCTCACCGCAGCGAATGAGCAGTTCTTC
size: -; J: TRBJ2-7; V: TRBV11-2; D: -; CDR3: CASSLRGGSYEQYF; DNA: TGTGCCAGCAGCTTAAGAGGGGGCTCCTACGAGCAGTACTTC
size: few; J: TRBJ1-2; V: TRBV9; D: TRBD1; CDR3: CASSVGDRVSYGYTF; DNA: TGTGCCAGCAGCGTAGGGGACAGGGTCTCCTATGGCTACACCTTC
size: -; J: TRBJ1-6; V: TRBV5-1; D: -; CDR3: CASSTFAGGGGSPLHF; DNA: TGCGCCAGCAGCACCTTTGCTGGGGGGGGTGGATCACCCCTCCACTTT
size: -; J: TRBJ2-3; V: TRBV5-1; D: TRBD2; CDR3: CASSPGLVGVGDTQYF; DNA: TGCGCCAGCAGCCCGGGACTAGTCGGCGTCGGAGATACGCAGTATTTT
size: -; J: TRBJ2-7; V: TRBV5-4; D: -; CDR3: CASSTYRDNSYEQYF; DNA: TGTGCCAGCAGCACTTACCGGGACAACTCCTACGAGCAGTACTTC
size: few; J: TRBJ1-2; V: TRBV28; D: -; CDR3: CASSLDLNYGYTF; DNA: TGTGCCAGCAGTTTAGACCTAAACTATGGCTACACCTTC
size: -; J: TRBJ2-1; V: TRBV7-2; D: TRBD2; CDR3: CASSARTSGAQFF; DNA: TGTGCCAGCAGCGCCCGGACTAGCGGGGCTCAGTTCTTC
size: -; J: TRBJ1-1; V: TRBV2; D: TRBD1; CDR3: CASRRRTGATNTEAFF; DNA: TGTGCCAGCAGGAGGAGGACAGGGGCAACGAACACTGAAGCTTTCTTT
size: -; J: TRBJ1-4; V: TRBV19; D: -; CDR3: CASTNPYREGRGKLFF; DNA: TGTGCCAGTACCAACCCCTATCGTGAGGGACGCGGAAAACTGTTTTTT